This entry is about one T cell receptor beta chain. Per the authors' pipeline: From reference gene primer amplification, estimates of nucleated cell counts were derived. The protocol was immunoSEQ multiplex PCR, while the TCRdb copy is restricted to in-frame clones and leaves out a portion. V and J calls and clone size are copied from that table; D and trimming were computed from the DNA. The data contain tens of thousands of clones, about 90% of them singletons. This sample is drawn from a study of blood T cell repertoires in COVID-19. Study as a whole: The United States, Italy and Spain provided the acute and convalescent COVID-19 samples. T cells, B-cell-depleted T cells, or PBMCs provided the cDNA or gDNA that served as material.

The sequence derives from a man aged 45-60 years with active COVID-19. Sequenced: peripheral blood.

This CDR3 reads CASSPFPEPYGYTF. CDR3 DNA sequence: TGTGCCAGCTCACCATTTCCAGAACCCTATGGCTACACCTTC. The gene calls are TRBV18 and TRBJ1-2; D gene unclear. V gave up 2 bases and J gave up 4 bases, with 11 bases separating them. Germline CDR1 KGHSH, CDR2 LQKENI. The CDR3 contains 14 residues.